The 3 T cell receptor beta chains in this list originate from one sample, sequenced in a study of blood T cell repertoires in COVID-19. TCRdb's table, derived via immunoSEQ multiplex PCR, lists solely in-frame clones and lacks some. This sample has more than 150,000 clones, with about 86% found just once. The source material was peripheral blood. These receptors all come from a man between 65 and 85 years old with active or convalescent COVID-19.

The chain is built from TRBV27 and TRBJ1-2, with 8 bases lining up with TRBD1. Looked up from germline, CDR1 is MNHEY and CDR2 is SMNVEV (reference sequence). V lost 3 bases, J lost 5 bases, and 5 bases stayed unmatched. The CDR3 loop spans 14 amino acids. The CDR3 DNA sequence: TGTGCCAGCAGTTTGGCCAGGGGGCTATATGGCTACACCTTC. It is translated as CASSLARGLYGYTF.

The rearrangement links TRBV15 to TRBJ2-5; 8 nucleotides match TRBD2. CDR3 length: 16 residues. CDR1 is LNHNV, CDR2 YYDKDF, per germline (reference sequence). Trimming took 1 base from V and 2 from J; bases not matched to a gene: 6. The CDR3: CATSRGGLVSQETQYF. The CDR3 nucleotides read TGTGCCACCAGCAGAGGGGGACTAGTATCGCAAGAGACCCAGTACTTC.

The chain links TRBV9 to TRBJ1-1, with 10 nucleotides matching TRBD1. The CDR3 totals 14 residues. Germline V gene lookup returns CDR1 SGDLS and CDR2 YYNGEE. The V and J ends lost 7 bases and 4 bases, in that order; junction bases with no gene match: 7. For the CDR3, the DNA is TGTGCCAGCGGGGACAGGGGACGGGGCACTGAAGCTTTCTTT. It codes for CASGDRGRGTEAFF.